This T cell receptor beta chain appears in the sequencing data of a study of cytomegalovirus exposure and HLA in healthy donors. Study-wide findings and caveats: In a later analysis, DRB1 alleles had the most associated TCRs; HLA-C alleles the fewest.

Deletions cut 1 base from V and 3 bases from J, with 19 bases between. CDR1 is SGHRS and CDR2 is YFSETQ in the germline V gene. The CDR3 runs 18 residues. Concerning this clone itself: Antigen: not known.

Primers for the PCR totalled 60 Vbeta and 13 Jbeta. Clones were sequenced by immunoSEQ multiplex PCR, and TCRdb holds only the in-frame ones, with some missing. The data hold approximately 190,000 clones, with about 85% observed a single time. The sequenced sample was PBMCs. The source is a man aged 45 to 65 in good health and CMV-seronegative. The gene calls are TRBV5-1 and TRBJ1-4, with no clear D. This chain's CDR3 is CASSLWTRSEGANEKLFF. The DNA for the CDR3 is TGCGCCAGCAGCTTGTGGACCCGATCCGAGGGAGCTAATGAAAAACTGTTTTTT.